This T cell receptor (beta chain) stems from a study of blood T cell repertoires in COVID-19. Study-wide context: The samples span acute and convalescent COVID-19 from the United States, Italy and Spain. The analysed material was cDNA or gDNA that came from T cells, B-cell-depleted T cells, or PBMCs.

The CDR3 is 17 amino acids. The germline V gene has CDR1 SGHVS and CDR2 FNYEAQ. Unmatched junction bases numbered 7, after V lost 2 bases and J lost 0 bases. Original processing notes: Reference gene primers were amplified, and this amplification served to estimate nucleated cell counts. Clones were sequenced by immunoSEQ multiplex PCR, and TCRdb holds only the in-frame ones, with some missing. V and J calls and clone size are given by that table; D and trimming were obtained from the DNA. This table has about 160,000 clones, approximately 80% appearing once. The clonotype was recovered from a woman at least 80 years old with acute or convalescent COVID-19. This chain uses TRBV7-6 with TRBJ2-1, with 7 bases identical to TRBD2. The sample was peripheral blood. The CDR3 spells CASSLLAGLSSYNEQFF. The CDR3 DNA sequence: TGTGCCAGCAGCTTATTAGCGGGCCTCAGCTCCTACAATGAGCAGTTCTTC.